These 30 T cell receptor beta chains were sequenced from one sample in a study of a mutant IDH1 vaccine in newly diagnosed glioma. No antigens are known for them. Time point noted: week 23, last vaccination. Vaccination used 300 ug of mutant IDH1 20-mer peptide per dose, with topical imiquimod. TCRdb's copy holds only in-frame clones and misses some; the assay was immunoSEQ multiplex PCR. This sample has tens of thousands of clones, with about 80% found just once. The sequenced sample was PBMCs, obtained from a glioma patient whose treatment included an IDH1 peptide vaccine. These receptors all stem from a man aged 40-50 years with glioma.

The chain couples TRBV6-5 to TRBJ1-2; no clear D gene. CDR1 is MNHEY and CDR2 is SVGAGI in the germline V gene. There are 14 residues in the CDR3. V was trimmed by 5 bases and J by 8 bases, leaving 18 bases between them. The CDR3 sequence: CASSTSTKTTGYTF. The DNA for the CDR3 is TGTGCCAGCAGTACCTCGACAAAGACTACGGGCTACACCTTC.

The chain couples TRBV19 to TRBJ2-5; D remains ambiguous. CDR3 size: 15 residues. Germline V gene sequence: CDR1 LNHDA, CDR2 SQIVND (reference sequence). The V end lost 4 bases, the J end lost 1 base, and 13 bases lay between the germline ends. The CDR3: CASSNTPTSQETQYF. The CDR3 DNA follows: TGTGCCAGTAGTAACACGCCTACGTCCCAAGAGACCCAGTACTTC.

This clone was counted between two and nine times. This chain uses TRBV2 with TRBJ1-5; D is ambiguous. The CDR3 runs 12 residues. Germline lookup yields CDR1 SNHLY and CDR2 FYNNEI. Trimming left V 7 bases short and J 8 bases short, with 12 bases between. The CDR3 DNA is TGTGCCAGCAAGGAGGATTCCAAGCCCCAGCATTTT. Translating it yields CASKEDSKPQHF.

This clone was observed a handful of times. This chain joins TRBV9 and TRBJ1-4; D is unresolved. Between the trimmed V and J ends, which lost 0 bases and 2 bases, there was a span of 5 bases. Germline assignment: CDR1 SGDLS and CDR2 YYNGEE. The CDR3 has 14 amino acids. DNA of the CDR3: TGTGCCAGCAGCGTAGCTGGGACTAATGAAAAACTGTTTTTT. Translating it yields CASSVAGTNEKLFF.

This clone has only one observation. CDR3 amino acids: CASSHPDRDSEKLFF. The DNA of the CDR3 is TGCGCCAGCAGCCATCCTGACAGGGATTCTGAAAAACTGTTTTTT. V gene TRBV5-1 combines with J gene TRBJ1-4; 7 positions agree with TRBD1. The CDR3 is made up of 15 amino acids. Per the germline V gene, CDR1 is SGHRS and CDR2 is YFSETQ. J gave up 7 bases and V 4 bases, and 10 bases lay outside the gene matches.

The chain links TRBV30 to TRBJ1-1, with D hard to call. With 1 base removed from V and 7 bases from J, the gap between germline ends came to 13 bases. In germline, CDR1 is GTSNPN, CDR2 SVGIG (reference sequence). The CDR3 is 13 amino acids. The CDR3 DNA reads TGTGCCTGGAGTGGCATTGGAGCGGGTGAAGCTTTCTTT. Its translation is CAWSGIGAGEAFF. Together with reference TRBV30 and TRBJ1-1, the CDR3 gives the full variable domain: SQTIHQWPATLVQPVGSPLSLECTVEGTSNPNLYWYRQAAGRGLQLLFYSVGIGQISSEVPQNLSASRPQDRQFILSSKKLLLSDSGFYLCAWSGIGAGEAFFGQGTRLTVV.

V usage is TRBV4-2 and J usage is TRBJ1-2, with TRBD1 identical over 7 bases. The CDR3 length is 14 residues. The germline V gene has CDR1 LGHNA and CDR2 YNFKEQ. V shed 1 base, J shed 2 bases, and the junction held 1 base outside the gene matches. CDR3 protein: CASSQGGQNYGYTF. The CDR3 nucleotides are TGTGCCAGCAGCCAAGGGGGACAGAACTATGGCTACACCTTC.

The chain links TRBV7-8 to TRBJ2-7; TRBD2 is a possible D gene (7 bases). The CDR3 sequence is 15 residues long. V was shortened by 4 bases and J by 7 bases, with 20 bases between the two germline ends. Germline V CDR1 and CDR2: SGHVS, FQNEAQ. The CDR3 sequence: CASSWEGGGTVEQYF. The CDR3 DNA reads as TGTGCCAGCAGCTGGGAGGGGGGGGGAACAGTGGAGCAGTACTTC.

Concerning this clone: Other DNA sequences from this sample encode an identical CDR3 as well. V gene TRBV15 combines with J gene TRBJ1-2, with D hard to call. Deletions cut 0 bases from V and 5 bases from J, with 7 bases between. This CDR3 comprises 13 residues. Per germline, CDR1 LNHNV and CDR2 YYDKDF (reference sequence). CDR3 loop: CATSRDGTYGYTF. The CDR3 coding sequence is TGTGCCACCAGCAGAGATGGAACGTATGGCTACACCTTC.

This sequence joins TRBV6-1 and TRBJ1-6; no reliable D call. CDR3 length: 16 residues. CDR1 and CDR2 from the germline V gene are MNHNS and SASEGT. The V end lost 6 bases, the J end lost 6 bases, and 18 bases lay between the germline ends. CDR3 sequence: CASRETHGVSNSPLHF. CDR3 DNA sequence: TGTGCCAGCAGGGAAACCCATGGGGTTAGTAATTCACCCCTCCACTTT.

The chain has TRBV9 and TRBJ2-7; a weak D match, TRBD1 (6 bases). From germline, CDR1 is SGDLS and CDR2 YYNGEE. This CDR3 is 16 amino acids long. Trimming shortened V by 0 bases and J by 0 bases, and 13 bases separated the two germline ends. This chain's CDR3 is CASSVGGHPASYEQYF. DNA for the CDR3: TGTGCCAGCAGCGTAGGGGGACACCCAGCCTCCTACGAGCAGTACTTC.

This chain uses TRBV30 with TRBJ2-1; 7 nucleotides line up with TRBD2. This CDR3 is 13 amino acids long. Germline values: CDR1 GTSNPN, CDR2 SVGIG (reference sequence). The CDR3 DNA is TGTGCTGGGAGGGCACCCTCCTACAATGAGCAGTTCTTC. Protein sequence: CAGRAPSYNEQFF.

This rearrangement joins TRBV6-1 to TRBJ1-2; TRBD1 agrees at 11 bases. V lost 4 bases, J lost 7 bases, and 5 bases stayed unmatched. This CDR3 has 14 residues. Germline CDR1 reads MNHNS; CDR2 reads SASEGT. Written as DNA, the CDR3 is TGTGCCAGCAGTGGTGGACAGGGGGCTAGTGGCTACACCTTC. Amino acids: CASSGGQGASGYTF.

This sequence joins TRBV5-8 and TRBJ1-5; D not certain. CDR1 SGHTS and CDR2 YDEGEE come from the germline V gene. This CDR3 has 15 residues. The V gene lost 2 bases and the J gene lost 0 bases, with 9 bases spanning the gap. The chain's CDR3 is CASSFARYSNQPQHF. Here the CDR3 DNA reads TGTGCCAGCAGCTTTGCCAGATATAGCAATCAGCCCCAGCATTTT.

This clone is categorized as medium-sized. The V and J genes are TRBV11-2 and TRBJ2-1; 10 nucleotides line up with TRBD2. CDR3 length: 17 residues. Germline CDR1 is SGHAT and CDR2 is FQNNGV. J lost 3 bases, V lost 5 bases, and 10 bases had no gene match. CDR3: CASSRGSGGAYYNEQFF. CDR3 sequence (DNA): TGTGCCAGCAGCCGAGGGAGCGGGGGGGCCTACTACAATGAGCAGTTCTTC.

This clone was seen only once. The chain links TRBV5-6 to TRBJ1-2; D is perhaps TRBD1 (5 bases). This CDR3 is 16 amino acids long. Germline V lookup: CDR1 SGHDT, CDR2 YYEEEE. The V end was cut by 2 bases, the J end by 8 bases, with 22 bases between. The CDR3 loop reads CASSLRGQGPVKGYTF. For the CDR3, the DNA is TGTGCCAGCAGCTTAAGGGGCCAGGGTCCAGTAAAGGGCTACACCTTC.

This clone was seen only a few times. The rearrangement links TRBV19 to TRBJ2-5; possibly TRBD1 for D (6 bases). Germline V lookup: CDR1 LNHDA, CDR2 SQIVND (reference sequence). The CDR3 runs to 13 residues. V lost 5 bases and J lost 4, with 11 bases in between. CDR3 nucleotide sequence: TGTGCCAGTAGTCGGGACAACCGAGAGACCCAGTACTTC. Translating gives CASSRDNRETQYF.

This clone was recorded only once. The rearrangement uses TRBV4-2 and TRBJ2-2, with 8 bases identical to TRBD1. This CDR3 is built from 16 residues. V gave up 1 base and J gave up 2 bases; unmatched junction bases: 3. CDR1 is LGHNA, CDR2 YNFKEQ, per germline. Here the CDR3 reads CASSQADRGNTGELFF. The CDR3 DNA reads TGTGCCAGCAGCCAAGCCGACAGGGGTAACACCGGGGAGCTGTTTTTT.

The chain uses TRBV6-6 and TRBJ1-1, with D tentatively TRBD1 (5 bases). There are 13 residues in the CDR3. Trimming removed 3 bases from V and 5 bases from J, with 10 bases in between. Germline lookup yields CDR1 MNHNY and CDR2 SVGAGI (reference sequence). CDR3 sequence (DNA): TGTGCCAGCAGTTATCAGGGTTGGACTGAAGCTTTCTTT. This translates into CASSYQGWTEAFF.

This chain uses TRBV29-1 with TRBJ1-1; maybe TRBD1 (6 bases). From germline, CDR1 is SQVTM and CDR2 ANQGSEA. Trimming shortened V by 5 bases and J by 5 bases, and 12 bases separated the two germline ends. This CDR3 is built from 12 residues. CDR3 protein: CSVNRDRTEAFF. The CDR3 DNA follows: TGCAGCGTTAACAGGGATCGTACTGAAGCTTTCTTT.

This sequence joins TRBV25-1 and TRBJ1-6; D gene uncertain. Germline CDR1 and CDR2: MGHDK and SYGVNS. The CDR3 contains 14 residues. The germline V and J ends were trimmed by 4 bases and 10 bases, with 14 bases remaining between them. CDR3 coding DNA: TGTGCCAGCAGTGTGAATGACTGGAGATCACCCCTCCACTTT. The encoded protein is CASSVNDWRSPLHF.

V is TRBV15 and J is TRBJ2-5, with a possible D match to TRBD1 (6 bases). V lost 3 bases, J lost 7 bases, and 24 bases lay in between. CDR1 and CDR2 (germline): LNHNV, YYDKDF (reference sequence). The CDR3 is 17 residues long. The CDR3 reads CATSSLRDTSMWVTQYF. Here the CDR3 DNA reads TGTGCCACCAGCAGCCTCCGGGACACCTCGATGTGGGTGACCCAGTACTTC. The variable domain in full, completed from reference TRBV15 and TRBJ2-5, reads DAMVIQNPRYQVTQFGKPVTLSCSQTLNHNVMYWYQQKSSQAPKLLFHYYDKDFNNEADTPDNFQSRRPNTSFCFLDIRSPGLGDTAMYLCATSSLRDTSMWVTQYFGPGTRLLVL.

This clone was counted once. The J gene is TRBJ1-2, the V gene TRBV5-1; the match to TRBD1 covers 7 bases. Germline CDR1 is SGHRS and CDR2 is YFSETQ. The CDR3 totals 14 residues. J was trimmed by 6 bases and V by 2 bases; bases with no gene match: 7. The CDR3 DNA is TGCGCCAGCAGCTTACAGGGGAGACTGGATGGCTACACCTTC. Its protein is CASSLQGRLDGYTF.

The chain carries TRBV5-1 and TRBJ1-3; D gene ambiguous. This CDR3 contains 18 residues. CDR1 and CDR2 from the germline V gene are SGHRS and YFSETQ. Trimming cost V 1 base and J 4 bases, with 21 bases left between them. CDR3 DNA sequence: TGCGCCAGCAGCTTGTTTTCTTGGGAGGGCTTAACGGGAAACACCATATATTTT. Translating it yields CASSLFSWEGLTGNTIYF. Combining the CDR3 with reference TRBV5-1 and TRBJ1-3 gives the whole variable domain KAGVTQTPRYLIKTRGQQVTLSCSPISGHRSVSWYQQTPGQGLQFLFEYFSETQRNKGNFPGRFSGRQFSNSRSEMNVSTLELGDSALYLCASSLFSWEGLTGNTIYFGEGSWLTVV.

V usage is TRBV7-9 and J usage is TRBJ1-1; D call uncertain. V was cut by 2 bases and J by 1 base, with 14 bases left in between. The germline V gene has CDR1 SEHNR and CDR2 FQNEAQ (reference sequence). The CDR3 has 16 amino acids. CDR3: CASSLTVTVGNTEAFF. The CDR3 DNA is TGTGCCAGCAGCTTAACAGTCACTGTCGGGAACACTGAAGCTTTCTTT.

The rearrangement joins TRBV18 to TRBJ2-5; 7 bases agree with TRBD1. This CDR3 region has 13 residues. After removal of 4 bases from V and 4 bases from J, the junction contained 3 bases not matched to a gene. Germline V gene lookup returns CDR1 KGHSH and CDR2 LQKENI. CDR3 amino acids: CASSLTGLETQYF. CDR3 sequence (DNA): TGTGCCAGCTCACTGACAGGGTTAGAGACCCAGTACTTC.

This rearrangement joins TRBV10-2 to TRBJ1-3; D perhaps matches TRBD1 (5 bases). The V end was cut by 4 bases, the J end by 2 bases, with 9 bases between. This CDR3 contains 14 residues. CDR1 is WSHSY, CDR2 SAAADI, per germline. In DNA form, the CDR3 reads TGCGCCAGCAGTGTGGCAGGGCCTGGAAACACCATATATTTT. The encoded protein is CASSVAGPGNTIYF.

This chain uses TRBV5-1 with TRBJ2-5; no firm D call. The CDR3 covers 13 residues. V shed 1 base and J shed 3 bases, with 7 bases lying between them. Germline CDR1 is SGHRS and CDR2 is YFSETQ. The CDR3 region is CASSLFGEETQYF. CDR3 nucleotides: TGCGCCAGCAGCTTGTTTGGAGAAGAGACCCAGTACTTC.

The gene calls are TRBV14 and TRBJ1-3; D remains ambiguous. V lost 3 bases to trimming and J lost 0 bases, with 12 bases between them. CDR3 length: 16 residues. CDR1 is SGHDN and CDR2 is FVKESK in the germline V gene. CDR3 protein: CASSQHQALSGNTIYF. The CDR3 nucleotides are TGTGCCAGCAGCCAGCACCAGGCACTCTCTGGAAACACCATATATTTT.

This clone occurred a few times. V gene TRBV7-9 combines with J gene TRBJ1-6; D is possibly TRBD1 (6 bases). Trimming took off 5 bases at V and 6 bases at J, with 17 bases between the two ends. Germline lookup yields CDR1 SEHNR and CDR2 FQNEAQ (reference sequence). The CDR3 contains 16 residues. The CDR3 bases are TGTGCCAGCAGCCCGGTGGGGGCTCGGTCTAATTCACCCCTCCACTTT. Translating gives CASSPVGARSNSPLHF.